This T cell receptor (beta chain) was retrieved from a study of cytomegalovirus exposure and HLA in healthy donors. The length of the CDR3 is 15 residues. J gave up 1 base and V 3 bases, and 4 bases lay outside the gene matches. Germline V CDR1 and CDR2: MGHDK, SYGVNS. PCR used 60 Vbeta primers and 13 Jbeta primers. Sequencing used immunoSEQ multiplex PCR; TCRdb keeps in-frame clones, though not all of them. Its clone listing holds about 32,000 clones. Overall study results and limits: Specificity of a few CMV-associated chains for CMV antigens was verified in vitro. Previously analyzed data showed that most TCR beta V segments were productive at a frequency of about 87% or about 30%.

For this clone: Antigen unknown.

This chain joins TRBV25-1 and TRBJ2-3, with 7 positions matching TRBD1. Sequences were obtained from PBMCs. The sequence came from a female donor in good health and CMV-seronegative. The CDR3 loop reads CASSEFGQGTDTQYF. The CDR3 nucleotides read TGTGCCAGCAGTGAGTTTGGACAGGGCACAGATACGCAGTATTTT.